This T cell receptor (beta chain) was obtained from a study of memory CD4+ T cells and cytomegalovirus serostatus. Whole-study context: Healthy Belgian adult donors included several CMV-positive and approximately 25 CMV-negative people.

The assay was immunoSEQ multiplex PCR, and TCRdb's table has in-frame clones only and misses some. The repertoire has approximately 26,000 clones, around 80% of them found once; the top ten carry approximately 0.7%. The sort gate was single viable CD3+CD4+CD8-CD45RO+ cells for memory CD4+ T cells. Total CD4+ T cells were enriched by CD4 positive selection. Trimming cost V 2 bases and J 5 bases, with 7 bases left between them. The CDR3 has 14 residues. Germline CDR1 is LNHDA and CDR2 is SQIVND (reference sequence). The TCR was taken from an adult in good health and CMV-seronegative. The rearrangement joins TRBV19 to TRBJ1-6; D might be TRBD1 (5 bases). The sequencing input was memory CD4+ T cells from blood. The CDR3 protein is CASSIRGDNSPLHF. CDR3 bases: TGTGCCAGTAGTATAAGGGGTGATAATTCACCCCTCCACTTT.